Listed here are 26 T cell receptor beta chains from one sample, sequenced in a study of cytomegalovirus exposure and HLA in healthy donors (dated by TCRdb to the late 2010s). Library generation was performed with the immunoSEQ multiplex PCR assay. A mixture of 60 forward primers for TCR Vbeta segments and 13 reverse primers for TCR Jbeta segments was used in the multiplex PCR. The table comes from immuneACCESS by way of TCRdb, which keeps in-frame sequences with V and J called. Part of the clones is missing from these tables; in studies checked, under half for an unresolved V gene and the rest for unknown reasons. In all, the sample holds roughly 180,000 clones, and about three quarters of those were seen once. The ten largest make up about 2.3% of the sample. Specimen: PBMCs. The receptors were sampled from a female donor in good health and CMV-seronegative.

CDR3 sequence: CASSLGRGGRETQYF. CDR3 coding DNA: TGTGCCAGCAGCTTAGGGAGGGGGGGCCGGGAGACCCAGTACTTC. J is TRBJ2-5 and V is TRBV7-2, with D tentatively TRBD2 (7 bases). Per the germline V gene, CDR1 is SGHTA and CDR2 is FQGNSA. The CDR3 totals 15 residues. The V and J ends lost 1 base and 5 bases respectively, with 14 bases between them.

This clone was observed a few times. This sequence joins TRBV2 and TRBJ1-1, with D tentatively TRBD1 (6 bases). The CDR3 runs 13 residues. Trimming stripped 8 bases from V and 1 base from J, with 11 bases between. Germline-derived CDR1 and CDR2 are SNHLY and FYNNEI. The CDR3 spells CASGGQPNTEAFF. The CDR3 DNA is TGTGCCAGCGGCGGACAGCCGAACACTGAAGCTTTCTTT.

This clone has just a few counts. V is TRBV25-1 and J is TRBJ1-6; 9 bases are a match to TRBD1. CDR1 and CDR2 (germline): MGHDK, SYGVNS. Trimming at V came to 4 bases and at J to 8 bases, leaving 9 bases not matched to a gene. The CDR3 is 16 amino acids. The CDR3 DNA follows: TGTGCCAGCAGTGCGAGGACAGGGGAGATGGATTCACCCCTCCACTTT. The encoded protein is CASSARTGEMDSPLHF.

This clone was recorded a few times. The chain is built from TRBV4-3 and TRBJ2-2; 9 bases line up with TRBD2. V shed 4 bases and J 7 bases; nucleotides not matched to a gene: 4. This CDR3 has 14 residues. Germline loops: CDR1 LGHNA, CDR2 YSLEER. The CDR3 protein is CASSRGGGVGELFF. Here the CDR3 DNA reads TGCGCCAGCAGCCGGGGCGGGGGGGTCGGGGAGCTGTTTTTT.

This clone turned up a few times. J is TRBJ1-2 and V is TRBV7-2; the D is unclear. CDR3 length equals 15 residues. The V gene's germline CDR1 is SGHTA and CDR2 FQGNSA. V gave up 3 bases and J gave up 3 bases, with 14 bases separating them. CDR3 in DNA: TGTGCCAGCAGCTTTAAGGTCGACACCTACTATGGCTACACCTTC. Its translation is CASSFKVDTYYGYTF.

The table lists this clone with a few counts. The sample holds other DNA sequences that translate to the same CDR3. The V and J genes are TRBV6-1 and TRBJ2-3; 12 positions agree with TRBD2. The germline CDR1 and CDR2 sequences are MNHNS and SASEGT. The CDR3 has 15 amino acids. The ends lost 2 bases at V and 4 bases at J; junction bases unmatched: 1. In DNA, the CDR3 is TGTGCCAGCAGTGAAACTAGCGGGGGGTCAGATACGCAGTATTTT. This sequence encodes CASSETSGGSDTQYF.

The gene calls are TRBV4-3 and TRBJ2-1, with 9 nucleotides matching TRBD1. Germline V gives CDR1 LGHNA, CDR2 YSLEER. CDR3 length equals 16 residues. V lost 0 bases and J lost 7; bases outside the gene matches: 7. CDR3 in DNA: TGCGCCAGCAGCCAAGAGTGGGAGACAGGGGGGAATGAGCAGTTCTTC. This gives the protein CASSQEWETGGNEQFF.

The V call is TRBV7-2, the J call TRBJ1-5; unclear D gene. Germline V CDR1 and CDR2: SGHTA, FQGNSA. This CDR3 contains 13 residues. V was trimmed by 7 bases and J by 9 bases, leaving 16 bases between them. The CDR3 sequence: CASKRVVGGPQHF. The DNA of the CDR3 is TGTGCCAGCAAGAGGGTGGTGGGTGGGCCCCAGCATTTT.

This clone was seen only a few times. This rearrangement joins TRBV4-3 to TRBJ2-2, with D unresolved. With 1 base removed from V and 5 bases from J, the gap between germline ends came to 5 bases. The CDR3 runs to 13 residues. CDR1 and CDR2 from the germline V gene are LGHNA and YSLEER. Here the CDR3 reads CASSQGSTGELFF. The CDR3 DNA reads TGCGCCAGCAGCCAAGGGAGTACCGGGGAGCTGTTTTTT.

This clone has a single count. The genes are TRBV19 and TRBJ2-7; possibly TRBD2 for D (6 bases). Germline values: CDR1 LNHDA, CDR2 SQIVND (reference sequence). The CDR3 is 14 residues long. Trimming pared 0 bases from V and 4 bases from J, leaving 10 bases between. The CDR3 spells CASSIDGGTYEQYF. CDR3 bases: TGTGCCAGTAGTATAGACGGGGGTACATACGAGCAGTACTTC.

The V call is TRBV7-8, the J call TRBJ2-7; a weak D match, TRBD2 (6 bases). Germline V gives CDR1 SGHVS, CDR2 FQNEAQ. Trimming took off 1 base at V and 2 bases at J, with 15 bases between the two ends. This CDR3 has 16 amino acids. CDR3 protein: CASSLGRVRSTYEQYF. The CDR3 nucleotides are TGTGCCAGCAGCTTAGGGAGGGTACGCAGTACCTACGAGCAGTACTTC.

V is TRBV27 and J is TRBJ2-1; 8 bases are shared with TRBD2. Germline V CDR1 and CDR2: MNHEY, SMNVEV (reference sequence). The CDR3 has 16 residues. The V and J ends lost 6 bases and 8 bases, in that order; junction bases with no gene match: 15. The CDR3 sequence is CASRLLGAGAVDEQFF. CDR3 DNA: TGTGCCAGCAGGCTCCTTGGAGCGGGAGCTGTAGATGAGCAGTTCTTC.

Details on this clone: The same CDR3 arises from other DNA sequences in this sample as well. Written as DNA, the CDR3 is TGTGCCAGCAGCCAAAACCAGGGGGCCTATTCACCCCTCCACTTT. Encoded protein: CASSQNQGAYSPLHF. V and J are TRBV13 and TRBJ1-6; TRBD1 agrees at 8 bases. CDR1 and CDR2 from the germline V gene are PRHDT and FYEKMQ (reference sequence). The CDR3 has 15 amino acids. V trimming: 5 bases; J trimming: 8 bases; junction bases outside the gene matches: 8. Drawing the rest from reference TRBV13 and TRBJ1-6, the complete variable domain is AAGVIQSPRHLIKEKRETATLKCYPIPRHDTVYWYQQGPGQDPQFLISFYEKMQSDKGSIPDRFSAQQFSDYHSELNMSSLELGDSALYFCASSQNQGAYSPLHFGNGTRLTVT.

The chain joins TRBV25-1 to TRBJ1-3; D is perhaps TRBD1 (5 bases). The CDR3 extends over 15 amino acids. Trimming shortened V by 3 bases and J by 1 base, and 10 bases separated the two germline ends. Germline assignment: CDR1 MGHDK and CDR2 SYGVNS. The CDR3 DNA reads as TGTGCCAGCAGTGACCCCGGGGGTTCTGGAAACACCATATATTTT. This encodes CASSDPGGSGNTIYF.

The rearrangement joins TRBV27 to TRBJ2-7, with 7 bases identical to TRBD1. The CDR3 sequence is 12 residues long. V was clipped by 4 bases and J by 6 bases; unmatched bases: 3. Germline-derived CDR1 and CDR2 are MNHEY and SMNVEV (reference sequence). CDR3 DNA sequence: TGTGCCAGCAGTTCGACAGGGCGCGAGCAGTACTTC. This gives the protein CASSSTGREQYF.

This clone was detected once. The DNA for the CDR3 is TGTGCCAGCAGCTTGGGCCGCCCAGATACGCAGTATTTT. Protein sequence: CASSLGRPDTQYF. The chain employs TRBV7-2 and TRBJ2-3; D call uncertain. This CDR3 region has 13 residues. The V gene's germline CDR1 is SGHTA and CDR2 FQGNSA. Trimming left V 3 bases short and J 4 bases short, with 8 bases between.

The gene calls are TRBV7-9 and TRBJ2-7, with TRBD1 identical over 9 bases. Looked up from germline, CDR1 is SEHNR and CDR2 is FQNEAQ (reference sequence). This CDR3 has 15 residues. The V segment lost 6 bases and the J segment 6 bases; nucleotides outside the gene matches: 12. CDR3 sequence reads: CASRNTGTGFVEQYF. DNA for the CDR3: TGTGCCAGCAGAAACACCGGGACAGGGTTTGTCGAGCAGTACTTC.

The sample holds a few counts of this clone. The genes are TRBV6-1 and TRBJ2-7; D perhaps matches TRBD1 (6 bases). The CDR3 is 14 amino acids. CDR1 and CDR2 (germline): MNHNS, SASEGT. The germline V and J ends were trimmed by 7 bases and 1 base, with 14 bases remaining between them. In nucleotides, the CDR3 is TGTGCCAGCAATATACAGGGTCGGTCCTACGAGCAGTACTTC. This gives the protein CASNIQGRSYEQYF.

This clone was recorded once. The rearrangement joins TRBV11-2 to TRBJ2-1; D is perhaps TRBD1 (5 bases). Trimming shortened V by 0 bases and J by 8 bases, and 11 bases separated the two germline ends. CDR1 and CDR2 (germline): SGHAT, FQNNGV. This CDR3 spans 14 amino acids. The CDR3 nucleotides read TGTGCCAGCAGCTTAGATTCGTGGGGCCATGAGCAGTTCTTC. It yields the protein CASSLDSWGHEQFF.

Turning to this clone: The germline gene is not matched at one end of the junction; a read error may be the cause. V and J are TRBV2 and TRBJ2-3; 9 bases fit TRBD2. The CDR3 is 14 residues long. Germline V gives CDR1 SNHLY, CDR2 FYNNEI. The CDR3 DNA follows: TGTGCCAGCAGGGAAGCGGGAGGTCCAGATACGCAGTATTTT. This sequence encodes CASREAGGPDTQYF.

The chain joins TRBV18 to TRBJ1-4, with 7 bases fitting TRBD1. CDR1 and CDR2 (germline): KGHSH, LQKENI. The V and J ends lost 3 bases and 8 bases, in that order; junction bases with no gene match: 12. The CDR3 consists of 16 residues. The CDR3 bases are TGTGCCAGCTCACCCTCGGGGACAGCCGCGGGAGAAAAACTGTTTTTT. Its translation is CASSPSGTAAGEKLFF.

This sequence joins TRBV28 and TRBJ2-5, with D perhaps TRBD2 (6 bases). The V and J ends lost 7 bases and 5 bases respectively, with 26 bases between them. The CDR3 has 17 amino acids. Germline values: CDR1 MDHEN, CDR2 SYDVKM. Written as DNA, the CDR3 is TGTGCCAGCACCCCTTGGATCGCCGGGGGAACTAGCGAGACCCAGTACTTC. It codes for CASTPWIAGGTSETQYF. The whole variable domain, filled in from reference TRBV28 and TRBJ2-5, reads DVKVTQSSRYLVKRTGEKVFLECVQDMDHENMFWYRQDPGLGLRLIYFSYDVKMKEKGDIPEGYSVSREKKERFSLILESASTNQTSMYLCASTPWIAGGTSETQYFGPGTRLLVL.

This clone has only one observation. This chain connects TRBV7-2 to TRBJ2-3, with D perhaps TRBD2 (8 bases). CDR1 and CDR2 (germline): SGHTA, FQGNSA. V gave up 2 bases and J gave up 5 bases, with 26 bases separating them. The CDR3 totals 19 residues. The CDR3, as DNA: TGTGCCAGCAGCTTATTCTCTACTAGCGGCCCCAGGGGGAAAGATACGCAGTATTTT. Its protein product is CASSLFSTSGPRGKDTQYF.

This clone appeared a single time. This chain connects TRBV25-1 to TRBJ2-2; the match to TRBD2 covers 16 bases. The CDR3 is 18 amino acids. CDR1 and CDR2 from the germline V gene are MGHDK and SYGVNS. Trimming removed 2 bases from V and 4 bases from J; junction bases left unmatched: 4. For the CDR3, the DNA is TGTGCCAGCAGTGAAAGGGGGACTAGCGGGGGGGGCACCGGGGAGCTGTTTTTT. Its protein is CASSERGTSGGGTGELFF.

In the case of this clone: The sample carries other DNA sequences with the same CDR3. The CDR3 reads CASSFTGNNQPQHF. The CDR3 DNA reads as TGTGCCAGCAGCTTCACAGGGAACAATCAGCCCCAGCATTTT. The rearrangement joins TRBV7-9 to TRBJ1-5; TRBD1 might be the D (6 bases). CDR3 length: 14 residues. The V gene's germline CDR1 is SEHNR and CDR2 FQNEAQ (reference sequence). Trimming left V 3 bases short and J 3 bases short, with 9 bases between.

The rearrangement uses TRBV7-2 and TRBJ2-7; 9 bases align to TRBD2. Per germline, CDR1 SGHTA and CDR2 FQGNSA. The CDR3 runs to 15 residues. V was pared by 1 base and J by 3 bases, with 4 bases of the junction left unmatched. CDR3 sequence reads: CASSLEPAGGYEQYF. The CDR3 DNA sequence: TGTGCCAGCAGCTTAGAGCCAGCGGGGGGCTACGAGCAGTACTTC.